This T cell receptor (beta chain) was documented in a study of Graves' ophthalmopathy and Graves' hyperthyroidism. Study background: Before any treatment, peripheral blood was taken at the initial diagnosis. Study-wide points: Most expanded thyroid clonotypes above 0.001 frequency also appeared in blood.

This CDR3 contains 15 residues. Germline V gives CDR1 KGHDR, CDR2 SFDVKD. The J segment lost 4 bases and the V segment lost 5 bases, leaving 9 bases of the junction unmatched. A remark on this clonotype: Antigen: not known.

Donors with ophthalmopathy: moderate-to-severe activity, CAS ≥3, NOSPECS ≥4, duration under 3 months. Thyroid ultrasound, orbital computed tomography, TRAb, serum thyroxine and clinical symptoms formed the basis of diagnosis. The TCR beta CDR3 regions underwent amplification from RNA transcripts. HTBI-primed RT-PCR formed the first round, and a multiplex PCR formed the second. TCRdb called the multiplex PCR reads again in MiXCR, with one record for every CDR3 protein. The top ten clones hold about 9.1% of a sample with fewer than 250,000 distinct CDR3 sequences, around 28% of them seen once. V and J are TRBV24-1 and TRBJ1-1; 7 bases agree with TRBD1. The source of this sequence is a man aged 45 to 65 with Graves' ophthalmopathy. Sequenced input: peripheral blood. CDR3 nucleotide sequence: TGTGCCACCAGTGCACGGACAGGCGGGGGCACTGAAGCTTTCTTT. Its protein is CATSARTGGGTEAFF.